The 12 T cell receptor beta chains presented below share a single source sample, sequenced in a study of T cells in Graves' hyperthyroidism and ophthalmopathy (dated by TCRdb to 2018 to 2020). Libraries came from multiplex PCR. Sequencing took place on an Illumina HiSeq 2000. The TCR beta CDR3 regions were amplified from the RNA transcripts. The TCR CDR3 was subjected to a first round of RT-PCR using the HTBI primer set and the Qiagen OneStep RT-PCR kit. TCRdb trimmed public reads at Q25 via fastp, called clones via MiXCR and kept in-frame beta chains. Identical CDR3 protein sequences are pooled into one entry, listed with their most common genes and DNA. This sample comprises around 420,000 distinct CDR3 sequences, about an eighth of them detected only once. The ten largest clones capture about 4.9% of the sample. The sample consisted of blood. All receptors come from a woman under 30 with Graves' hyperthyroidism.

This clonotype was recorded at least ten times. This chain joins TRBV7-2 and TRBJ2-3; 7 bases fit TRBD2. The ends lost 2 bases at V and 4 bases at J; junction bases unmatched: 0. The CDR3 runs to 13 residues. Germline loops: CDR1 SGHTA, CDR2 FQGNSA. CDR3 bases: TGTGCCAGCAGCTTACGGGGGGCAGATACGCAGTATTTT. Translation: CASSLRGADTQYF.

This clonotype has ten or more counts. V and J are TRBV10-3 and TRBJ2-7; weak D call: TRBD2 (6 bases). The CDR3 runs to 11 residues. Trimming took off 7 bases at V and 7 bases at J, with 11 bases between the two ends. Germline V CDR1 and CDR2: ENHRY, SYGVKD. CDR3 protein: CAIMGGEEQYF. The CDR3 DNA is TGTGCCATCATGGGGGGAGAAGAGCAGTACTTC.

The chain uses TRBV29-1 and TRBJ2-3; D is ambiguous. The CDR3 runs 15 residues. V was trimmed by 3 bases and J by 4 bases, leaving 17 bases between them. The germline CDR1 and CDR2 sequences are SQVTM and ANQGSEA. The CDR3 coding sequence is TGCAGCGTTGAGGAAGCGAAACGAGAGGCAGATACGCAGTATTTT. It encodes CSVEEAKREADTQYF.

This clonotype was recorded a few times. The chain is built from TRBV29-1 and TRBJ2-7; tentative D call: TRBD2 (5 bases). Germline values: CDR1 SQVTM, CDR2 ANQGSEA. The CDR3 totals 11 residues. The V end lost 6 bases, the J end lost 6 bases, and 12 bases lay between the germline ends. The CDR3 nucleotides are TGCAGCGTACGGGCTACTAGCGAGCAGTACTTC. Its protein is CSVRATSEQYF.

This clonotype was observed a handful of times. In DNA, the CDR3 is TGTGCCAGCAGCGTAGATCTGAGGGGGGGGCTCTCTGGGGCCAACGTCCTGACTTTC. This gives the protein CASSVDLRGGLSGANVLTF. The V call is TRBV9, the J call TRBJ2-6, with D possibly being TRBD2 (7 bases). Between the trimmed V and J ends, which lost 0 bases and 0 bases, there was a span of 16 bases. Germline loops: CDR1 SGDLS, CDR2 YYNGEE. CDR3 length: 19 amino acids.

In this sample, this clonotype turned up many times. The CDR3 sequence is CASSKLAGGPNNEQFF. CDR3 DNA: TGTGCCAGCAGCAAACTAGCGGGTGGACCTAACAATGAGCAGTTCTTC. The gene calls are TRBV7-2 and TRBJ2-1; 9 bases map to TRBD2. CDR3 length: 16 residues. Trimming took 5 bases from V and 5 from J; bases not matched to a gene: 10. The germline V gene encodes CDR1 SGHTA and CDR2 FQGNSA.

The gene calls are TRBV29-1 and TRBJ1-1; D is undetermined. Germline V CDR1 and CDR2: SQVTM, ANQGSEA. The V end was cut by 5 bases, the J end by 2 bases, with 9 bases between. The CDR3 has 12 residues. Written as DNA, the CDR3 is TGCAGCGTTCTTTATGAAAACACTGAAGCTTTCTTT. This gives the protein CSVLYENTEAFF.

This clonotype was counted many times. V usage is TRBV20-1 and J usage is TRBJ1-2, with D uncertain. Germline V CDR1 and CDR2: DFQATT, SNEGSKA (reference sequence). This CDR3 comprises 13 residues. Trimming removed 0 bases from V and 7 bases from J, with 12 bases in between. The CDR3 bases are TGCAGTGCTAGAGATAGGTCAGTCCGTGGCTACACCTTC. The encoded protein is CSARDRSVRGYTF.

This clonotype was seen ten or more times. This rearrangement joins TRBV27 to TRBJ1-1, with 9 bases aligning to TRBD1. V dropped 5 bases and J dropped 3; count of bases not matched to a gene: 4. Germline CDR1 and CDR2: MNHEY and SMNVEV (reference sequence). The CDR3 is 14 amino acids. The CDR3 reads CASSQQGAYTEAFF. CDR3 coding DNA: TGTGCCAGCAGTCAACAGGGGGCCTACACTGAAGCTTTCTTT.

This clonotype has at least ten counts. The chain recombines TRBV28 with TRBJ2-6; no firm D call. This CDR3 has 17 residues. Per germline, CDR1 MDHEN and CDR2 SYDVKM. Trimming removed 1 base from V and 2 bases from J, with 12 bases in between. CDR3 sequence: CASSLSPLGTGANVLTF. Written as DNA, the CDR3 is TGTGCCAGCAGTTTATCCCCTCTTGGAACTGGGGCCAACGTCCTGACTTTC.

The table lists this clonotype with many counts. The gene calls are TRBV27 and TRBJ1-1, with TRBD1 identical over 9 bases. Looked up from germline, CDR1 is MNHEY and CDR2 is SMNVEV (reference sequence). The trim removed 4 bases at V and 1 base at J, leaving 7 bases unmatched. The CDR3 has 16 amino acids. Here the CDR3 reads CASSSRPGQGNTEAFF. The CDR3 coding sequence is TGTGCCAGCAGTTCTAGACCGGGACAGGGGAACACTGAAGCTTTCTTT.

The DNA of the CDR3 is TGTGCCAGTAGTAACCGGGACCCGAACACCGGGGAGCTGTTTTTT. Amino acids: CASSNRDPNTGELFF. The V gene is TRBV19, the J gene TRBJ2-2, with D perhaps TRBD1 or TRBD2 (5 bases each). From germline, CDR1 is LNHDA and CDR2 SQIVND (reference sequence). V shed 4 bases and J shed 0 bases, with 9 bases lying between them. CDR3 length: 15 amino acids. The entire variable domain, with the rest obtained from reference TRBV19 and TRBJ2-2, is as follows: DGGITQSPKYLFRKEGQNVTLSCEQNLNHDAMYWYRQDPGQGLRLIYYSQIVNDFQKGDIAEGYSVSREKKESFPLTVTSAQKNPTAFYLCASSNRDPNTGELFFGEGSRLTVL.